The present T cell receptor beta chain was sequenced within a study of blood T cell repertoires in COVID-19. The overall study: T cells, B-cell-depleted T cells, or PBMCs provided the cDNA or gDNA that served as material.

Only one count was recorded for this clone. Per the original data handling: Cell counts per sample came from amplifying reference gene primers. Generated by immunoSEQ multiplex PCR, the TCRdb table keeps only in-frame clones and is missing some. V and J calls and clone size are given by that table; D and trimming were obtained from the DNA. The data contain roughly 230,000 clones, approximately 83% of them singletons. The ends lost 2 bases at V and 13 bases at J; junction bases unmatched: 8. This CDR3 has 13 residues. Germline CDR1 is MNHEY and CDR2 is SVGAGI. The source material was peripheral blood. This chain links TRBV6-5 with TRBJ2-1; TRBD1 matches at 7 bases. The clonotype originates from a woman between 45 and 60 years old with acute or convalescent COVID-19. CDR3 sequence reads: CASSYNRQGAQFF. As DNA, the CDR3 is TGTGCCAGCAGTTACAATCGACAGGGCGCTCAGTTCTTC.